The TCR beta chain described here comes from a study of T cells in Graves' hyperthyroidism and ophthalmopathy. Regarding this clonotype: What it binds is unknown.

CDR3 length equals 14 residues. V lost 5 bases to trimming and J lost 6 bases, with 17 bases between them. Germline-derived CDR1 and CDR2 are LNHDA and SQIVND (reference sequence). The TCR beta CDR3 regions underwent amplification using RNA transcripts as the source. TCR CDR3 regions were first amplified by RT-PCR with HTBI primers. TCRdb redid the calling of the multiplex PCR reads with MiXCR, one entry per CDR3 protein. The profile covers approximately 590,000 distinct CDR3 sequences, with 15% to 18% appearing a single time and about 7% taken by the ten largest. In patients aged 18 to 65, hyperthyroidism was newly diagnosed, with duration under 2 months. Regarding the study as a whole: Ophthalmopathy cases were set apart from stable hyperthyroidism by a 13 V-J model. Ophthalmopathy prediction by the model preceded onset by a median roughly 6.3 months.

V and J are TRBV19 and TRBJ2-7; tentative D call: TRBD2 (5 bases). The specimen was blood. This clonotype was obtained from a woman aged 25 to 39 with Graves' hyperthyroidism. CDR3 DNA: TGTGCCAGTAGTCCCTCGGGGAGTTCGGGCGAGCAGTACTTC. This codes for CASSPSGSSGEQYF.